These 10 T cell receptor beta chains were all obtained from the same sample, sequenced in a study of T cell responses to AZD1222 COVID-19 vaccine. TCRdb keeps only in-frame clones here, not all; method: immunoSEQ multiplex PCR. The repertoire includes roughly 100,000 clones, 91% of them detected once, and around 45% sits in the top ten. The input for sequencing was peripheral blood, taken on day 0 of AZD1222 vaccination. The origin of the receptors is an adult in good health.

This chain joins TRBV3-1 (or the pseudogene TRBV3-2) and TRBJ2-7; 11 bases align to TRBD2. The CDR3 spans 20 residues. In germline, CDR1 is LGHDT, CDR2 YNNKEL (reference sequence). The V gene end was trimmed by 2 bases and the J gene end by 2 bases; junction bases not matched to a gene: 17. The CDR3 is CASSQWLAGGTRILTYEQYF. The CDR3 nucleotides read TGTGCCAGCAGCCAATGGCTAGCGGGAGGAACCCGCATTCTTACCTACGAGCAGTACTTC.

This chain connects TRBV27 to TRBJ2-4; no firm D call. This CDR3 spans 16 amino acids. Trimming stripped 4 bases from V and 2 bases from J, with 15 bases between. Germline CDR1 MNHEY, CDR2 SMNVEV (reference sequence). For the CDR3, the DNA is TGTGCCAGCAGTTCTGGACGTTTCCCTCCCAAAAACATTCAGTACTTC. It specifies CASSSGRFPPKNIQYF.

V gene TRBV5-1 combines with J gene TRBJ1-2; 7 bases line up with TRBD1. V gave up 4 bases and J gave up 4 bases; unmatched junction bases: 4. The CDR3 consists of 13 residues. Looked up from germline, CDR1 is SGHRS and CDR2 is YFSETQ. DNA for the CDR3: TGCGCCAGCAGCACAAGACAGGGCTATGGCTACACCTTC. It codes for CASSTRQGYGYTF.

In this sample, this clone turned up once. The rearrangement joins TRBV7-2 to TRBJ2-1, with D unclear. With 0 bases removed from V and 2 bases from J, the gap between germline ends came to 8 bases. The CDR3 loop spans 15 amino acids. Germline CDR1 SGHTA, CDR2 FQGNSA. CDR3 nucleotides: TGTGCCAGCAGCTTAGCTCGCATAGCCTACAATGAGCAGTTCTTC. Protein: CASSLARIAYNEQFF.

This chain joins TRBV27 and TRBJ1-1; D gene uncertain. The V and J ends lost 5 bases and 1 base respectively, with 11 bases between them. Germline V gene lookup returns CDR1 MNHEY and CDR2 SMNVEV (reference sequence). The CDR3 is 14 amino acids. CDR3 protein: CASSNTGRNTEAFF. The CDR3 DNA follows: TGTGCCAGCAGTAATACCGGGAGGAACACTGAAGCTTTCTTT.

The rearrangement links TRBV19 to TRBJ1-5; 7 bases are shared with TRBD1. The CDR3 is made up of 15 amino acids. The V gene's germline CDR1 is LNHDA and CDR2 SQIVND (reference sequence). Trimming at V came to 1 base and at J to 6 bases, leaving 6 bases not matched to a gene. This chain's CDR3 is CASSIGQGRRQPQHF. Written as DNA, the CDR3 is TGTGCCAGTAGTATAGGACAGGGAAGACGTCAGCCCCAGCATTTT.

The gene calls are TRBV18 and TRBJ1-1, with a tentative D call TRBD1 (5 bases). Germline V gives CDR1 KGHSH, CDR2 LQKENI. This CDR3 has 14 residues. Trimming left V 2 bases short and J 3 bases short, with 10 bases between. CDR3 bases: TGTGCCAGCTCACCAATAATGGGGGACACTGAAGCTTTCTTT. Its translation: CASSPIMGDTEAFF.

The J gene is TRBJ1-1, the V gene TRBV5-8, with a possible D match to TRBD1 (6 bases). Trimming pared 1 base from V and 8 bases from J, leaving 15 bases between. The CDR3 extends over 14 amino acids. Germline CDR1 and CDR2: SGHTS and YDEGEE. The CDR3 bases are TGTGCCAGCAGCTTGCCCTACATAGGACAGGAAGCTTTCTTT. Protein: CASSLPYIGQEAFF.

This rearrangement joins TRBV2 to TRBJ1-5, with 8 bases that match TRBD1. The CDR3 length is 14 residues. Trimming cost V 6 bases and J 0 bases; bases outside gene matches: 1. Germline V gives CDR1 SNHLY, CDR2 FYNNEI. The CDR3 sequence is CASRGQDSNQPQHF. The CDR3 nucleotides are TGTGCCAGCAGGGGACAGGATAGCAATCAGCCCCAGCATTTT. The entire variable domain, with the rest obtained from reference TRBV2 and TRBJ1-5, is as follows: EPEVTQTPSHQVTQMGQEVILRCVPISNHLYFYWYRQILGQKVEFLVSFYNNEISEKSEIFDDQFSVERPDGSNFTLKIRSTKLEDSAMYFCASRGQDSNQPQHFGDGTRLSIL.

CDR3 sequence reads: CASSLGYQAYEQYF. CDR3 DNA sequence: TGTGCCAGCAGCTTAGGATACCAGGCCTACGAGCAGTACTTC. This chain uses TRBV7-2 with TRBJ2-7; no clear D. V dropped 1 base and J dropped 2 bases, with 9 bases sitting between them. This CDR3 contains 14 residues. Germline V CDR1 and CDR2: SGHTA, FQGNSA. Full variable domain (outside the CDR3, taken from reference TRBV7-2 and TRBJ2-7): GAGVSQSPSNKVTEKGKDVELRCDPISGHTALYWYRQSLGQGLEFLIYFQGNSAPDKSGLPSDRFSAERTGGSVSTLTIQRTQQEDSAVYLCASSLGYQAYEQYFGPGTRLTVT.